A single sample is the source of the 26 T cell receptor beta chains below, sequenced in a study of blood T cell repertoires in COVID-19. Clones were read by immunoSEQ multiplex PCR, and TCRdb kept only the in-frame ones, dropping some. In the table there are about 220,000 clones, 82% of which are singletons. Specimen: peripheral blood. Receptor source: an elderly woman with acute or convalescent COVID-19.

The V call is TRBV4-2, the J call TRBJ1-1, with 8 nucleotides matching TRBD1. Germline V lookup: CDR1 LGHNA, CDR2 YNFKEQ. Losses at the gene ends were 2 bases for V and 1 base for J; bases not matched to a gene: 6. This CDR3 comprises 16 residues. CDR3 loop: CASSQKTGTGNTEAFF. The CDR3 coding sequence is TGTGCCAGCAGCCAAAAAACCGGGACAGGGAACACTGAAGCTTTCTTT.

This clone has a single count. This chain uses TRBV11-2 with TRBJ2-1; TRBD1 aligns across 8 bases. The CDR3 runs to 15 residues. Unmatched junction bases numbered 6, after V lost 5 bases and J lost 3 bases. In germline, CDR1 is SGHAT, CDR2 FQNNGV. In nucleotides, the CDR3 is TGTGCCAGCAGCCCGAGGACAGGGTTCTACAATGAGCAGTTCTTC. Translating it yields CASSPRTGFYNEQFF.

This chain links TRBV18 with TRBJ1-4; D not certain. CDR3 size: 15 residues. Germline V gene data show CDR1 as KGHSH and CDR2 as LQKENI. V was clipped by 3 bases and J by 7 bases, with 15 bases between them. CDR3 bases: TGTGCCAGCTCACCGTCCGGAGTGGTTGGTGAAAAACTGTTTTTT. Encoded protein: CASSPSGVVGEKLFF.

This clone appeared a few times. J is TRBJ1-1 and V is TRBV12-3 or TRBV12-4, with a weak D call TRBD1 (5 bases). Trimming removed 7 bases at V and 1 base at J, with 10 bases between. The CDR3 length is 13 residues. CDR3 DNA: TGTGCCAGCACCCGACAGACGAACACTGAAGCTTTCTTT. This codes for CASTRQTNTEAFF.

This clone was counted a few times. The chain is built from TRBV19 and TRBJ1-4, with a weak D call TRBD1 (6 bases). The CDR3 totals 16 residues. V lost 7 bases and J 0 bases, leaving 15 bases between the germline ends. Per the germline V gene, CDR1 is LNHDA and CDR2 is SQIVND (reference sequence). The CDR3 reads CASNERGSATNEKLFF. CDR3 sequence (DNA): TGTGCCAGTAACGAGAGGGGGTCTGCAACTAATGAAAAACTGTTTTTT.

V is TRBV15 and J is TRBJ1-5, with TRBD1 matching 7 bases. The germline gives CDR1 LNHNV, CDR2 YYDKDF (reference sequence). The V gene end was trimmed by 1 base and the J gene end by 8 bases; junction bases not matched to a gene: 11. The CDR3 is 16 amino acids. As DNA, the CDR3 is TGTGCCACCAGCAGAGGTTTAAGAGGGGGCTCGGAGCCCCAGCATTTT. It codes for CATSRGLRGGSEPQHF.

The J gene is TRBJ2-1, the V gene TRBV7-9; TRBD2 is a possible D gene (7 bases). Trimming pared 1 base from V and 8 bases from J, leaving 18 bases between. The CDR3 covers 16 residues. The germline gives CDR1 SEHNR, CDR2 FQNEAQ (reference sequence). The CDR3: CASSLVPGGPFYEQFF. The CDR3 nucleotides are TGTGCCAGCAGCTTAGTCCCCGGGGGGCCTTTTTATGAGCAGTTCTTC.

The chain couples TRBV27 to TRBJ1-2, with D perhaps matching TRBD1 (5 bases). The CDR3 totals 14 residues. Germline V lookup: CDR1 MNHEY, CDR2 SMNVEV (reference sequence). V was cut by 6 bases and J by 3 bases, with 14 bases left in between. CDR3 in DNA: TGTGCCAGCAGAACAAGGGGAAGGGACTATGGCTACACCTTC. The encoded protein is CASRTRGRDYGYTF.

The V and J genes are TRBV11-2 and TRBJ2-1; no reliable D call. Germline V gene lookup returns CDR1 SGHAT and CDR2 FQNNGV. This CDR3 has 14 amino acids. The V and J ends lost 5 bases and 8 bases respectively, with 16 bases between them. CDR3 in DNA: TGTGCCAGCAGCCCAGTGGGCTTCTCGGATGAGCAGTTCTTC. Translation: CASSPVGFSDEQFF.

This sequence joins TRBV2 and TRBJ1-1; a possible D gene is TRBD1 (6 bases). V was cut by 6 bases and J by 1 base, with 9 bases left in between. Germline V gene lookup returns CDR1 SNHLY and CDR2 FYNNEI. The CDR3 has 13 amino acids. The CDR3 nucleotides are TGTGCCAGCAGAGGACAGAGGAACACTGAAGCTTTCTTT. As protein: CASRGQRNTEAFF.

The CDR3 region has the DNA TGTGCCAGCAGCCACCGGGACAGAGGGTCCTACGAGCAGTACTTC. This sequence encodes CASSHRDRGSYEQYF. The rearrangement links TRBV6-5 to TRBJ2-7, with TRBD1 identical over 7 bases. Germline V lookup: CDR1 MNHEY, CDR2 SVGAGI. Trimming removed 6 bases from V and 1 base from J; junction bases left unmatched: 9. CDR3 length: 15 residues.

The gene calls are TRBV2 and TRBJ2-1, with 8 bases fitting TRBD1. Germline V gene data show CDR1 as SNHLY and CDR2 as FYNNEI. V lost 9 bases to trimming and J lost 6 bases; unmatched junction nucleotides: 10. The CDR3 runs to 14 residues. For the CDR3, the DNA is TGTGCCAGAGAGGTGGGACAGGAGCGCAATGAGCAGTTCTTC. It is translated as CAREVGQERNEQFF.

The chain has TRBV27 and TRBJ1-1; no definite D call. This CDR3 has 15 amino acids. V was clipped by 1 base and J by 0 bases, with 9 bases between them. Per germline, CDR1 MNHEY and CDR2 SMNVEV (reference sequence). The CDR3 bases are TGTGCCAGCAGTTTATTTCCCGGGTTGAACACTGAAGCTTTCTTT. Its protein is CASSLFPGLNTEAFF.

The V call is TRBV7-2, the J call TRBJ2-1, with TRBD2 matching 15 bases. Germline assignment: CDR1 SGHTA and CDR2 FQGNSA. Trimming took 5 bases from V and 7 from J; bases not matched to a gene: 12. The CDR3 is made up of 18 amino acids. CDR3 region: CASSLRSGTSGGNNEQFF. The CDR3 nucleotides are TGTGCCAGCAGCCTAAGATCCGGGACTAGCGGGGGGAATAATGAGCAGTTCTTC.

The rearrangement uses TRBV19 and TRBJ2-7; 10 bases are a match to TRBD2. The length of the CDR3 is 12 residues. Trimming cost V 6 bases and J 8 bases; bases outside gene matches: 4. Looked up from germline, CDR1 is LNHDA and CDR2 is SQIVND (reference sequence). The CDR3 is CASRNSGGQQYF. CDR3 DNA: TGTGCCAGTAGAAATAGCGGGGGGCAGCAGTACTTC.

The rearrangement uses TRBV28 and TRBJ2-7; a weak D match, TRBD1 (6 bases). The germline V and J ends were trimmed by 6 bases and 7 bases, with 16 bases remaining between them. Germline lookup yields CDR1 MDHEN and CDR2 SYDVKM. This CDR3 comprises 13 residues. CDR3 in DNA: TGTGCCAGCAGCCTCGACAGGACAACGGAGCAGTACTTC. Protein sequence: CASSLDRTTEQYF.

CDR3 nucleotides: TGTGCCAGCACCCTTCCCCAGGGGAATGCTTTCTTT. Amino acid sequence: CASTLPQGNAFF. The rearrangement joins TRBV28 to TRBJ1-1; a possible D gene is TRBD1 (6 bases). The V and J ends lost 7 bases and 11 bases respectively, with 17 bases between them. The CDR3 has 12 amino acids. The germline V gene has CDR1 MDHEN and CDR2 SYDVKM.

CDR3 amino acids: CASSDRASSYNSPLHF. In DNA form, the CDR3 reads TGTGCCAGCAGTGACAGGGCAAGCTCCTATAATTCACCCCTCCACTTT. This chain joins TRBV6-1 and TRBJ1-6; a possible D gene is TRBD1 (5 bases). The CDR3 contains 16 residues. The V end lost 3 bases, the J end lost 0 bases, and 9 bases lay between the germline ends. Germline V lookup: CDR1 MNHNS, CDR2 SASEGT.

This clone has more than one count but fewer than ten. V and J are TRBV3-1 (or the pseudogene TRBV3-2) and TRBJ1-6; a weak D match, TRBD1 (5 bases). Germline V CDR1 and CDR2: LGHDT, YNNKEL (reference sequence). The ends were cut back, 0 bases at V and 0 bases at J, with 15 bases in the middle. The CDR3 extends over 19 amino acids. CDR3 amino acids: CASSQDRRAGPSYNSPLHF. The CDR3 DNA sequence: TGTGCCAGCAGCCAAGATCGGAGGGCAGGGCCCTCCTATAATTCACCCCTCCACTTT.

J is TRBJ1-1 and V is TRBV7-6; maybe TRBD1 (6 bases). CDR1 is SGHVS and CDR2 is FNYEAQ in the germline V gene. The CDR3 consists of 20 residues. Between the trimmed V and J ends, which lost 1 base and 6 bases, there was a span of 30 bases. CDR3 DNA sequence: TGTGCCAGCAGCTTAGGGAGGCCTACAGGGTATGGTGGGGCCAGGTCTGAAGCTTTCTTT. Translation gives CASSLGRPTGYGGARSEAFF.

V gene TRBV18 combines with J gene TRBJ2-5; 7 bases fit TRBD1. The CDR3 runs to 15 residues. Germline lookup yields CDR1 KGHSH and CDR2 LQKENI. The junction had 7 bases not matched to a gene; V was cut back by 6 bases and J by 0 bases. The DNA for the CDR3 is TGTGCCAGCTCCTACAGGGGTGGGGACCAAGAGACCCAGTACTTC. This sequence encodes CASSYRGGDQETQYF.

The chain joins TRBV6-1 to TRBJ2-3; 10 positions agree with TRBD2. Looked up from germline, CDR1 is MNHNS and CDR2 is SASEGT. This CDR3 is built from 16 residues. The V segment lost 4 bases and the J segment 6 bases; nucleotides outside the gene matches: 10. In DNA form, the CDR3 reads TGTGCCAGCAGTGGTCGTGAAGCGGGGGGGGGCGATACGCAGTATTTT. Its translation: CASSGREAGGGDTQYF.

The chain is built from TRBV7-2 and TRBJ2-3; 11 nucleotides align to TRBD2. Losses at the gene ends were 1 base for V and 2 bases for J; bases not matched to a gene: 2. The CDR3 is 16 amino acids. Germline CDR1 reads SGHTA; CDR2 reads FQGNSA. The CDR3 sequence: CASSLGTSGFTDTQYF. The CDR3 bases are TGTGCCAGCAGCTTAGGGACTAGCGGGTTCACAGATACGCAGTATTTT.

This clone was observed a single time. The chain couples TRBV9 to TRBJ2-2; D is undetermined. Trimming pared 0 bases from V and 3 bases from J, leaving 18 bases between. The CDR3 consists of 18 residues. From germline, CDR1 is SGDLS and CDR2 YYNGEE. CDR3 nucleotide sequence: TGTGCCAGCAGCGTAGATCCGGGTTTGCCTGAGGACACCGGGGAGCTGTTTTTT. Translating gives CASSVDPGLPEDTGELFF.

The CDR3 loop reads CASSLAGGITEAFF. CDR3 in DNA: TGTGCCAGCAGCTTAGCAGGGGGCATCACTGAAGCTTTCTTT. The chain carries TRBV7-2 and TRBJ1-1; the match to TRBD1 covers 7 bases. Trimming cost V 0 bases and J 4 bases; bases outside gene matches: 2. The germline V gene has CDR1 SGHTA and CDR2 FQGNSA. This CDR3 is 14 amino acids long.

The genes are TRBV24-1 and TRBJ2-3, with 8 bases aligning to TRBD2. The CDR3 has 15 amino acids. CDR1 is KGHDR and CDR2 is SFDVKD in the germline V gene. V trimming: 4 bases; J trimming: 8 bases; junction bases outside the gene matches: 10. For the CDR3, the DNA is TGTGCCACCAGTGACCTGACTAGTGCGGGAGGTACGCAGTATTTT. Amino acids: CATSDLTSAGGTQYF.